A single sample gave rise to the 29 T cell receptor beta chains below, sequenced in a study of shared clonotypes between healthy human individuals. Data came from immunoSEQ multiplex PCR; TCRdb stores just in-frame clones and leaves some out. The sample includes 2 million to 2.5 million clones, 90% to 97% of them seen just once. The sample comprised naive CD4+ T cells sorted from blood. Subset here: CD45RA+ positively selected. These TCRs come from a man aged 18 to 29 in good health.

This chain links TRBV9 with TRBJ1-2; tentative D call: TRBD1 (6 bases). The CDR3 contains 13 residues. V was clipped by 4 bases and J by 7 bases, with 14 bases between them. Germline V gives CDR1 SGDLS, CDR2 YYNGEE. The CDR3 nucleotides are TGTGCCAGCAGCTTCCTGGGGGGCTTTGGCTACACCTTC. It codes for CASSFLGGFGYTF.

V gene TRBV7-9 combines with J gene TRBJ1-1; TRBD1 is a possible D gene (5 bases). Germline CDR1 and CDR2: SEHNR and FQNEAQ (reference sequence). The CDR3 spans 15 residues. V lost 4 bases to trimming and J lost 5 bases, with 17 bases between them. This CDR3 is CASSYGQGILTEAFF. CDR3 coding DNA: TGTGCCAGCAGCTACGGCCAGGGAATTCTAACTGAAGCTTTCTTT.

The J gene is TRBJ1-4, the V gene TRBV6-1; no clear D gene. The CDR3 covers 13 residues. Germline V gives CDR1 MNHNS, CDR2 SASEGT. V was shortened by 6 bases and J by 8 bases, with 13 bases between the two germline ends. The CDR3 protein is CASRGKSGEKLFF. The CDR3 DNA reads TGTGCCAGCAGGGGGAAATCAGGAGAAAAACTGTTTTTT.

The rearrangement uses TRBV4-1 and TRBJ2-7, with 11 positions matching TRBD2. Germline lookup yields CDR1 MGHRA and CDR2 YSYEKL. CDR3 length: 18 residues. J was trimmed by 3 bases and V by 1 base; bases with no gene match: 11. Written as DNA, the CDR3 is TGCGCCAGCAGCCAAGCCCGCACCGGGACTAGCGGATACTACGAGCAGTACTTC. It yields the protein CASSQARTGTSGYYEQYF.

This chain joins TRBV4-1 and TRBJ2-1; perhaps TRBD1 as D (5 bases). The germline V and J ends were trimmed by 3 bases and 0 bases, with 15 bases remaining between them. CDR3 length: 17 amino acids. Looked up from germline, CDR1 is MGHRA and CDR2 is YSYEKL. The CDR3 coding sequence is TGCGCCAGCAGCCATCCTACGACAGAGAGCTCCTACAATGAGCAGTTCTTC. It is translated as CASSHPTTESSYNEQFF.

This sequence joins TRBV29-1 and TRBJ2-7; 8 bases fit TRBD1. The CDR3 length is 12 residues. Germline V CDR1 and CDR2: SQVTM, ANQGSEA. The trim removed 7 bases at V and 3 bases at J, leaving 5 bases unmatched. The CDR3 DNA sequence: TGCAGCGCCGGGACAGGACACTACGAGCAGTACTTC. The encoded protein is CSAGTGHYEQYF.

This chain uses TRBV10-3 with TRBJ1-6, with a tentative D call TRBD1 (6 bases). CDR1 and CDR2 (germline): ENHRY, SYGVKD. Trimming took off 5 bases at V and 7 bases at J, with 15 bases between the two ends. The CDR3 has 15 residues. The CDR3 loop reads CAISNIQGQNSPLHF. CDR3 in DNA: TGTGCCATCAGTAACATACAGGGTCAGAATTCACCCCTCCACTTT.

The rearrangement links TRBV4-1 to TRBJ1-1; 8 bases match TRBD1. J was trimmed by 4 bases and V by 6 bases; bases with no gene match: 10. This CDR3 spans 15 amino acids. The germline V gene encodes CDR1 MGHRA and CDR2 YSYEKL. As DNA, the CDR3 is TGCGCCAGCAGGCAGGACAGGGAGAGGGGCACTGAAGCTTTCTTT. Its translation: CASRQDRERGTEAFF.

Written as DNA, the CDR3 is TGTGCCAGCGGACCAGGGGCTAACTATGGCTACACCTTC. Translation: CASGPGANYGYTF. The chain recombines TRBV21-1 with TRBJ1-2; TRBD1 reflects the table's D call only, with no check against the DNA. TRBV21-1 is termed a pseudogene. The CDR3 sequence is 13 residues long.

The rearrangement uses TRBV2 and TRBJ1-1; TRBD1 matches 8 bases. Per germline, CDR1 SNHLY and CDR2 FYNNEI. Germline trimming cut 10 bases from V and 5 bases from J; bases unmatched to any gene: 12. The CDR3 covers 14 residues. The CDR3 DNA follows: TGTGCCACCCTAAACAGGGGGTGGGCGACTGAAGCTTTCTTT. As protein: CATLNRGWATEAFF.

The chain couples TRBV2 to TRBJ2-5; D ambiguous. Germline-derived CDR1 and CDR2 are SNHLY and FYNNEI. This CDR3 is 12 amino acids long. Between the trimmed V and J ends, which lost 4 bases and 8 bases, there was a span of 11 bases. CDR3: CASSVYGATQYF. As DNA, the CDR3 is TGTGCCAGCAGTGTTTATGGTGCAACCCAGTACTTC.

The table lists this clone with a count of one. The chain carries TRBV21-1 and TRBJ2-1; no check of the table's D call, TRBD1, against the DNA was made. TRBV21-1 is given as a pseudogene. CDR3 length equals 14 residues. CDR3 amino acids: CASSTDRQRNEQFF. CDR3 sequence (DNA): TGTGCCAGCAGCACGGACAGGCAACGGAATGAGCAGTTCTTC.

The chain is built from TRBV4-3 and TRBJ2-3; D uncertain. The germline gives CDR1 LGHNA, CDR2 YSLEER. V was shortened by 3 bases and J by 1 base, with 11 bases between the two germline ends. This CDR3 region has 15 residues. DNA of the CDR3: TGCGCCAGCAGCCACCTCGCGGATGGCACAGATACGCAGTATTTT. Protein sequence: CASSHLADGTDTQYF.

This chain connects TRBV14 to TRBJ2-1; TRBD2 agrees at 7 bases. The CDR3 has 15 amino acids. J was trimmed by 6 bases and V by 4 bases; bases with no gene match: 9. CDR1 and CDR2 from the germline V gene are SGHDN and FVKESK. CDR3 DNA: TGTGCCAGCAGCCCCGGACTAGAGGCTGGCAATGAGCAGTTCTTC. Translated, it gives CASSPGLEAGNEQFF. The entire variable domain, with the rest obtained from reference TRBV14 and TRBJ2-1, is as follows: EAGVTQFPSHSVIEKGQTVTLRCDPISGHDNLYWYRRVMGKEIKFLLHFVKESKQDESGMPNNRFLAERTGGTYSTLKVQPAELEDSGVYFCASSPGLEAGNEQFFGPGTRLTVL.

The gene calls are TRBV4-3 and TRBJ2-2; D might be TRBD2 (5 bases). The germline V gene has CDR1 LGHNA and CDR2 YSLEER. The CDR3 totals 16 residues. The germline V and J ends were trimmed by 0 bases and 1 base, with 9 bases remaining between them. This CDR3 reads CASSQDPGLNTGELFF. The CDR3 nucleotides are TGCGCCAGCAGCCAAGATCCCGGACTGAACACCGGGGAGCTGTTTTTT.

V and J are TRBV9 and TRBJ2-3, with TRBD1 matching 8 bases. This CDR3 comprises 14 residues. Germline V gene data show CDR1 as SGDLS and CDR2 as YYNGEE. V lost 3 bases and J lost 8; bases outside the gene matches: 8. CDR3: CASSATDRVTTQYF. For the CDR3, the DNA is TGTGCCAGCAGCGCGACGGACAGGGTTACTACGCAGTATTTT.

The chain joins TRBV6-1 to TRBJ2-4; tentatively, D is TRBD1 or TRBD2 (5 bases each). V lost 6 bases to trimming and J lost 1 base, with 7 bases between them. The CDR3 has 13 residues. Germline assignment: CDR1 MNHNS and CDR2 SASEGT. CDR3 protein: CASRGTAKNIQYF. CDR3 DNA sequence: TGTGCCAGCAGAGGGACGGCCAAAAACATTCAGTACTTC.

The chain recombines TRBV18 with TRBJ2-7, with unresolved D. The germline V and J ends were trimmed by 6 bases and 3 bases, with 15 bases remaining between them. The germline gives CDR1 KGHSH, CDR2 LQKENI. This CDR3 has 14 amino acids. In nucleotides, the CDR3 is TGTGCCAGCTCCGACGGAGACCCGCTCTACGAGCAGTACTTC. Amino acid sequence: CASSDGDPLYEQYF.

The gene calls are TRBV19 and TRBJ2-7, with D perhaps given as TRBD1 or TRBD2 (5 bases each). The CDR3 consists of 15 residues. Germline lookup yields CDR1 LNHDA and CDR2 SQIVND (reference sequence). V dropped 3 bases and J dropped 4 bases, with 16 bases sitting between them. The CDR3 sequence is CASSMLRDGEYEQYF. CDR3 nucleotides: TGTGCCAGTAGTATGCTCCGGGACGGAGAATACGAGCAGTACTTC.

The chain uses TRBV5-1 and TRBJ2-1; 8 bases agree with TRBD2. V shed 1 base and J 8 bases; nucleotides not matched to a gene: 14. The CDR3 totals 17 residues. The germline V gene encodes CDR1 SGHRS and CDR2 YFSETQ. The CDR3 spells CASSLRGGAGAPDEQFF. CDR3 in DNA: TGCGCCAGCAGCTTGCGGGGTGGAGCGGGGGCGCCCGATGAGCAGTTCTTC.

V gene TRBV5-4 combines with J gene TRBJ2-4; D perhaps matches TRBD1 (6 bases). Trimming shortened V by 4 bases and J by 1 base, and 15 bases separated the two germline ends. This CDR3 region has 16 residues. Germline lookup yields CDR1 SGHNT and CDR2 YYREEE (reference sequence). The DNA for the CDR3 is TGTGCCAGCAGCCCTGAACAGGGTTCGGCCAAAAACATTCAGTACTTC. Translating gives CASSPEQGSAKNIQYF.

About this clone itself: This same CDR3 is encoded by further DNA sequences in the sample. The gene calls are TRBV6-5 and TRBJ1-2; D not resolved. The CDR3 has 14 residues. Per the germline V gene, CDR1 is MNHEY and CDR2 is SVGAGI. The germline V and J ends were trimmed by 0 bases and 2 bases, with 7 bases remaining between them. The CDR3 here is CASSYSRRNYGYTF. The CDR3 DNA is TGTGCCAGCAGTTACTCCCGGCGGAACTATGGCTACACCTTC.

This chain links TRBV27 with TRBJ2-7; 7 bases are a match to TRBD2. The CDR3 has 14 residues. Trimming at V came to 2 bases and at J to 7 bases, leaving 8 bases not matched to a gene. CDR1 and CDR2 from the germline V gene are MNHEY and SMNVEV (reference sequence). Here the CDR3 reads CASSLQAGVGEQYF. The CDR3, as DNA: TGTGCCAGCAGTTTACAGGCGGGGGTGGGAGAGCAGTACTTC.

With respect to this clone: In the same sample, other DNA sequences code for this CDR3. The chain's CDR3 is CASSLGSNQPQHF. In DNA, the CDR3 is TGTGCCAGCAGTTTGGGCAGCAATCAGCCCCAGCATTTT. The V and J genes are TRBV28 and TRBJ1-5; D is ambiguous. Trimming left V 3 bases short and J 1 base short, with 4 bases between. CDR1 and CDR2 (germline): MDHEN, SYDVKM. This CDR3 contains 13 residues.

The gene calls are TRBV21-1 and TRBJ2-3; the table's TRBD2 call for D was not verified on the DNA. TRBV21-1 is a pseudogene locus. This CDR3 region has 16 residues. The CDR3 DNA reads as TGTGCCAGCAGCAAAGGATCAGCGGGGGTCCCAGATACGCAGTATTTT. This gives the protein CASSKGSAGVPDTQYF.

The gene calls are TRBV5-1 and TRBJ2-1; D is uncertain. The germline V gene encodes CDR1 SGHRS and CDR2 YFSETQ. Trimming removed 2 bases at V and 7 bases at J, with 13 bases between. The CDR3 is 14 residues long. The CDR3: CASSFTIPSNEQFF. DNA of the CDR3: TGCGCCAGCAGCTTCACTATACCCTCAAATGAGCAGTTCTTC.

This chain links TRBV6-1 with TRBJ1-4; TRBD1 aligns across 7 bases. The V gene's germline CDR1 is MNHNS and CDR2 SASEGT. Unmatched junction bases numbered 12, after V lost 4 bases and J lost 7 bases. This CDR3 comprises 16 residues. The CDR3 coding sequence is TGTGCCAGCAGTGCCCTGCCCGGGACAGTGAGTGAAAAACTGTTTTTT. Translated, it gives CASSALPGTVSEKLFF.

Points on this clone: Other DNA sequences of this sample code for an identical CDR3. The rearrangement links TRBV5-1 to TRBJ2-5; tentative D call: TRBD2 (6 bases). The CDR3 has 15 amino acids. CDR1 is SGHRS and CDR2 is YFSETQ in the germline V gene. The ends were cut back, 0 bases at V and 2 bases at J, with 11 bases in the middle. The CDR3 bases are TGCGCCAGCAGCTTGGAGGCGGGAAGGCAAGAGACCCAGTACTTC. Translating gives CASSLEAGRQETQYF. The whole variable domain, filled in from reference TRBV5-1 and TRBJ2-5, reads KAGVTQTPRYLIKTRGQQVTLSCSPISGHRSVSWYQQTPGQGLQFLFEYFSETQRNKGNFPGRFSGRQFSNSRSEMNVSTLELGDSALYLCASSLEAGRQETQYFGPGTRLLVL.

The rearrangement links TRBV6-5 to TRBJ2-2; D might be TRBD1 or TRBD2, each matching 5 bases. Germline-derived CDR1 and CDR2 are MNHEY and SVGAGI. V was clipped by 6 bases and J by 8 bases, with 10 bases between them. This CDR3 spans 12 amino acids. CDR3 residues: CASSPWGGELFF. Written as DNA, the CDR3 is TGTGCCAGCAGCCCGTGGGGGGGGGAGCTGTTTTTT.